This T cell receptor beta chain was sequenced during a study of blood T cell repertoires in COVID-19. The CDR3 loop spans 14 amino acids. The germline CDR1 and CDR2 sequences are SGHRS and YFSETQ. The junction had 6 bases not matched to a gene; V was cut back by 4 bases and J by 3 bases. TCRdb's copy holds only in-frame clones and misses some; the assay was immunoSEQ multiplex PCR. The sample includes fewer than 250,000 clones, around 90% seen only once; the top ten take about 0.79%. This receptor was identified in a man under 40 with COVID-19, enrolled during active disease. The V call is TRBV5-1, the J call TRBJ1-2, with 7 bases matching TRBD1. Sequencing was done on a sample of peripheral blood. The CDR3 nucleotides are TGCGCCAGCAGCAGGACCGGGACAGACTATGGCTACACCTTC. Translating gives CASSRTGTDYGYTF.